This entry lists 2 T cell receptor beta chains sequenced from one sample in a study of human T cells and chemical hapten exposure. Time point noted: pre-sensitization, week 0. Treatment: therapeutic diphenylcyclopropenone sensitization with weekly scalp DPC. MiXCR, applied by TCRdb to the RACE reads, yields one record per CDR3 protein. Of 250,000 or so distinct CDR3 sequences in the sample, approximately 8.6% are singletons; the top ten hold 2% to 3%. This specimen was whole blood, taken in connection with sensitization to the hapten diphenylcyclopropenone (DPC). These receptor sequences come from a woman between 40 and 55 years old with alopecia areata. Some clones in this sample may be carry-over from other donors' samples.

This clonotype appeared a few times. The V call is TRBV18, the J call TRBJ1-1; D gene unclear. The CDR3 runs to 12 residues. Germline CDR1 and CDR2: KGHSH and LQKENI. V was trimmed by 0 bases and J by 9 bases, leaving 8 bases between them. The CDR3 DNA is TGTGCCAGCTCACCACCAACCAGTCAAGCTTTCTTT. Translated: CASSPPTSQAFF.

The genes are TRBV27 and TRBJ2-2; D gene uncertain. This CDR3 has 15 residues. Per germline, CDR1 MNHEY and CDR2 SMNVEV (reference sequence). Trimming cost V 6 bases and J 3 bases, with 14 bases left between them. DNA of the CDR3: TGTGCCAGCAGCACCCGGACGGTTTACACCGGGGAGCTGTTTTTT. Translated, it gives CASSTRTVYTGELFF.